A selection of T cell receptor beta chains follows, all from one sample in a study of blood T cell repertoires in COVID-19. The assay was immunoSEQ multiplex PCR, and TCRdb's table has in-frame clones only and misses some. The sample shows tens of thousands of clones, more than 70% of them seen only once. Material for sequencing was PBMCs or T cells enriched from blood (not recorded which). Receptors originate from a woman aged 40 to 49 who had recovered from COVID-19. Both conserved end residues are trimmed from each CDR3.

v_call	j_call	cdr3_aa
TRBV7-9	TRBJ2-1	ASSQVQGMGENEQF
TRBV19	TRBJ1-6	ASRGTRQSFNSPLH
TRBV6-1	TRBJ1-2	ASSEAEGANGYT
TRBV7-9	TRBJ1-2	ASSLESGGYT
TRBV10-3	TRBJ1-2	AISPRLVNYGYT
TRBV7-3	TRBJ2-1	ASSLIDRGAYNEQF
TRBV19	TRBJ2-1	ASSMGLAGGDEQF
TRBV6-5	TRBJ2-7	ASSLRREQY
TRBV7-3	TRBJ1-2	ASSPLGGAQGYT
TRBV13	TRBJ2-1	ASSLVRTGHNEQF